These 14 T cell receptor beta chains share one sample of origin, sequenced in a study of cytomegalovirus exposure and HLA in healthy donors. The PCR had 60 Vbeta and 13 Jbeta primers. Clones were read by immunoSEQ multiplex PCR, and TCRdb kept only the in-frame ones, dropping some. The table lists around 67,000 clones, around 72% of them singletons. Sequenced input: PBMCs. The receptors come from a woman in her 30s in good health and CMV-seropositive.

CDR3 nucleotide sequence: TGTGCCTGGAGCCCCGGACTAGCGGGAACCTACGAGCAGTACTTC. Its translation: CAWSPGLAGTYEQYF. This chain connects TRBV30 to TRBJ2-7, with 12 bases matching TRBD2. J lost 2 bases, V lost 3 bases, and 5 bases had no gene match. Germline lookup yields CDR1 GTSNPN and CDR2 SVGIG (reference sequence). This CDR3 is 15 amino acids long.

This clone occurred once. The rearrangement links TRBV5-4 to TRBJ2-3; no definite D call. Germline-derived CDR1 and CDR2 are SGHNT and YYREEE (reference sequence). The CDR3 length is 14 residues. V was trimmed by 0 bases and J by 7 bases, leaving 12 bases between them. The CDR3 DNA reads TGTGCCAGCAGCTTGGTTGACACCCCTAATACGCAGTATTTT. It encodes CASSLVDTPNTQYF.

The genes are TRBV5-4 and TRBJ2-7; the D gene is possibly TRBD2 (5 bases). CDR1 is SGHNT, CDR2 YYREEE, per germline (reference sequence). V lost 0 bases to trimming and J lost 3 bases, with 10 bases between them. This CDR3 has 14 residues. CDR3 nucleotides: TGTGCCAGCAGCTTGGCCGGAGGCAGCTACGAGCAGTACTTC. This translates into CASSLAGGSYEQYF.

This chain joins TRBV20-1 and TRBJ2-3; tentatively, D is TRBD1 (6 bases). Deletions cut 3 bases from V and 9 bases from J, with 10 bases between. This CDR3 comprises 11 residues. Germline CDR1 DFQATT, CDR2 SNEGSKA (reference sequence). CDR3 loop: CSASAGETQYF. For the CDR3, the DNA is TGCAGTGCTAGTGCAGGGGAAACGCAGTATTTT.

The gene calls are TRBV9 and TRBJ1-2; TRBD1 aligns across 8 bases. The germline V gene encodes CDR1 SGDLS and CDR2 YYNGEE. The CDR3 spans 15 residues. The junction had 9 bases not matched to a gene; V was cut back by 3 bases and J by 5 bases. CDR3: CASSAGTGKGYGYTF. CDR3 DNA: TGTGCCAGCAGCGCCGGGACAGGCAAAGGGTATGGCTACACCTTC.

This clone appeared a single time. CDR3 region: CASRGQGRGPPGANVLTF. For the CDR3, the DNA is TGTGCCAGCAGGGGTCAGGGCAGGGGGCCTCCTGGGGCCAACGTCCTGACTTTC. The gene calls are TRBV27 and TRBJ2-6, with 8 bases matching TRBD1. In germline, CDR1 is MNHEY, CDR2 SMNVEV (reference sequence). V was clipped by 6 bases and J by 2 bases; unmatched bases: 12. CDR3 length: 18 residues.

J is TRBJ2-5 and V is TRBV6-4, with a weak D call TRBD2 (7 bases). The CDR3 length is 14 residues. Germline CDR1 is MRHNA and CDR2 is SNTAGT. V lost 4 bases and J 5 bases, leaving 14 bases between the germline ends. The CDR3 nucleotides read TGTGCCAGCAGTGGATGGGAGGGGGTGGAGACCCAGTACTTC. This translates into CASSGWEGVETQYF.

The chain carries TRBV27 and TRBJ2-2, with D maybe TRBD2 (5 bases). Germline values: CDR1 MNHEY, CDR2 SMNVEV (reference sequence). The CDR3 consists of 13 residues. Trimming left V 3 bases short and J 4 bases short, with 6 bases between. CDR3 protein: CASSFRGTGELFF. The DNA of the CDR3 is TGTGCCAGCAGTTTCCGGGGCACCGGGGAGCTGTTTTTT.

This rearrangement joins TRBV30 to TRBJ1-5; tentative D call: TRBD1 (5 bases). In germline, CDR1 is GTSNPN, CDR2 SVGIG (reference sequence). CDR3 length: 17 amino acids. The V end lost 0 bases, the J end lost 3 bases, and 18 bases lay between the germline ends. CDR3 in DNA: TGTGCCTGGAGTGTAGGGAGGGGAGCTTACTACAATCAGCCCCAGCATTTT. Translating gives CAWSVGRGAYYNQPQHF.

The chain couples TRBV4-3 to TRBJ1-1, with 7 bases matching TRBD1. Germline values: CDR1 LGHNA, CDR2 YSLEER. This CDR3 is 14 amino acids long. Unmatched junction bases numbered 2, after V lost 2 bases and J lost 2 bases. Written as DNA, the CDR3 is TGCGCCAGCAGCCAACACAGGGGAAACACTGAAGCTTTCTTT. This gives the protein CASSQHRGNTEAFF.

The sample holds a few counts of this clone. The J gene is TRBJ2-2, the V gene TRBV5-1; TRBD2 matches at 11 bases. CDR1 is SGHRS, CDR2 YFSETQ, per germline. CDR3 length: 15 amino acids. Trimming removed 3 bases from V and 4 bases from J; junction bases left unmatched: 2. The CDR3 sequence: CASSSGTSGTGELFF. The DNA for the CDR3 is TGCGCCAGCAGCTCCGGGACTAGCGGCACCGGGGAGCTGTTTTTT.

The V gene is TRBV25-1, the J gene TRBJ2-3; 9 bases fit TRBD2. In germline, CDR1 is MGHDK, CDR2 SYGVNS. The CDR3 runs 16 residues. The V gene end was trimmed by 4 bases and the J gene end by 1 base; junction bases not matched to a gene: 6. DNA for the CDR3: TGTGCCAGCAGTGCCGGGCGGGAGGGTGGCACAGATACGCAGTATTTT. Translating gives CASSAGREGGTDTQYF. Full variable domain (rest looked up from reference TRBV25-1 and TRBJ2-3): EADIYQTPRYLVIGTGKKITLECSQTMGHDKMYWYQQDPGMELHLIHYSYGVNSTEKGDLSSESTVSRIRTEHFPLTLESARPSHTSQYLCASSAGREGGTDTQYFGPGTRLTVL.

This chain links TRBV13 with TRBJ2-7, with TRBD2 as a possible D gene (6 bases). V lost 2 bases to trimming and J lost 6 bases, with 14 bases between them. This CDR3 has 14 residues. Germline V gene data show CDR1 as PRHDT and CDR2 as FYEKMQ (reference sequence). This chain's CDR3 is CASSLTGSPSEQYF. CDR3 coding DNA: TGTGCCAGCAGCTTAACCGGGAGTCCCTCCGAGCAGTACTTC.

The chain is built from TRBV5-4 and TRBJ1-1; TRBD1 agrees at 8 bases. Germline CDR1 is SGHNT and CDR2 is YYREEE (reference sequence). J lost 1 base, V lost 3 bases, and 2 bases had no gene match. This CDR3 has 14 amino acids. The chain's CDR3 is CASSSGTGNTEAFF. The DNA of the CDR3 is TGTGCCAGCAGCTCGGGGACAGGGAACACTGAAGCTTTCTTT. Full variable domain (missing parts from reference TRBV5-4 and TRBJ1-1): ETGVTQSPTHLIKTRGQQVTLRCSSQSGHNTVSWYQQALGQGPQFIFQYYREEENGRGNFPPRFSGLQFPNYSSELNVNALELDDSALYLCASSSGTGNTEAFFGQGTRLTVV.